This T cell receptor beta chain was found in a study of cytomegalovirus exposure and HLA in healthy donors. The sample holds a few counts of this clone. The antigen is undetermined. A junction end diverges from the germline sequence, so it may reflect a read error. Study-level points and caveats: In a later analysis, a genetic analysis reported fewer productive-TCR N-insertions in an Asian-associated ancestry cluster than the cohort average. The presence/absence work took it that sequencing depth was about the same across donors.

CDR1 is ENHRY and CDR2 is SYGVKD in the germline V gene. This CDR3 spans 12 amino acids. The PCR was carried out with 60 Vbeta primers and 13 Jbeta primers. Profiled with immunoSEQ multiplex PCR; TCRdb holds only in-frame clones, not every one. This sample has some 120,000 clones, with 80% to 90% found just once. Sequencing was done on a sample of PBMCs. The chain links TRBV10-3 to TRBJ1-1; TRBD1 matches 8 bases. This receptor was taken from a male donor in good health and CMV-seropositive. CDR3 residues: CAITDGGQDLIF. The CDR3 region has the DNA TGTGCCATCACCGACGGGGGACAGGACTTGATCTTT.